This T cell receptor beta chain was retrieved from a study of blood T cell repertoires in COVID-19 (dated by TCRdb to the early 2020s). Some background on the complete study: Collaborator samples came from the United States, Italy and Spain and covered acute and convalescent phases of COVID-19. The material from the prospective study consisted of cDNA or gDNA derived from T cells, B-cell-depleted T cells, or PBMCs. Samples were obtained from the ongoing ImmuneRACE study (first 160 participants) and from about 1,300 subjects provided by 6 global collaborators. The dataset comprised deeply sampled blood TCRbeta repertoires from subjects exposed to, actively infected with, or recovered from COVID-19. Where available, HLA class I and class II types were taken from metadata supplied by the sample provider and were not determined by assay-based typing. Sample metadata almost always included a de-identified subject ID, COVID-19 status, age in years and sex. The repertoires were released in a freely available public database meant as a resource for research on the immune response to SARS-CoV-2. Overall results and qualifications from the work: The amount of clinical and demographic metadata varied by source and participant and was provided uncurated.

Whole blood was collected in K2EDTA tubes by collaborating institutions according to the institutions' own protocols. For TCRbeta analysis, collaborators shipped samples in one of three forms: frozen whole blood, isolated PBMCs, or DNA extracted from either of those sample types. TCRbeta CDR3 regions were amplified from genomic DNA by means of the immunoSEQ Assay, a bias-controlled multiplex PCR. Turning to the authors' computational methods: Within the assay, amplification of reference gene primers was used to estimate how many nucleated cells each sample contained. To quantify the absolute abundance of each unique TCRbeta CDR3 rearrangement, sequence reads were collapsed and filtered. For each sample, productive Simpson clonality was calculated as the square root of Simpson's diversity index across productive rearrangements. TCRdb stores this immuneACCESS table with in-frame sequences only. Part of the clones is absent; in the studies checked, under half of the shortfall reflects unresolved V genes, and no reason is known for the rest. That table supplies the V and J calls and clone size; D and trimming were determined from the DNA. Across this sample there are 95,000 to 150,000 clones, with more than 75% seen only once. The biggest ten clones account for about 2% of the sample.

As to this clone: The antigen it binds to is not known. Base qualities are not recorded, but no much larger clone differs from it by a single base.

The clonotype was recovered from a woman aged 45-60 years with acute or convalescent COVID-19. The specimen was peripheral blood.

The CDR3 region reads CASSLMAGLANTGELFF. The nucleotide sequence reads as follows: TGTGCCAGCTCACTCATGGCGGGTCTGGCGAACACCGGGGAGCTGTTTTTT. This chain is built from TRBV18 and TRBJ2-2; D gene: possibly TRBD2, on 5 matching bases. The trim is 4 bases for V and 0 bases for J, with a gap of 15 bases between the germline ends. CDR1 and CDR2 (KGHSH, LQKENI) derive from the germline V gene. The CDR3 numbers 17 residues from cysteine through phenylalanine. The kept DNA is CDR3 alone, 51 bases in frame from the first base.